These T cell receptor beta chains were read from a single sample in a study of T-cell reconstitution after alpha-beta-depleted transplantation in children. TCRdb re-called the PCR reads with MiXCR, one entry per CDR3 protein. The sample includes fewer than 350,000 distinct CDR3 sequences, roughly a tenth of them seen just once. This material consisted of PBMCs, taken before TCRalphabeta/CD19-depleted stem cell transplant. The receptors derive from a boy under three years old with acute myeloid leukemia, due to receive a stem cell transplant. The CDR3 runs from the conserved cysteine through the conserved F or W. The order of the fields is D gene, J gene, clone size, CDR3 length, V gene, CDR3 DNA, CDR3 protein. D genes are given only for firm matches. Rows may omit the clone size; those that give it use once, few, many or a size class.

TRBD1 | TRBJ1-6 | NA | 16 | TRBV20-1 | TGCAGTGCTAGTACAAATCCGGGACAGGGGGTGTTTGCCCTCCACTTT | CSASTNPGQGVFALHF
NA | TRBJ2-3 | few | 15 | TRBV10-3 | TGTGCCATCAGTGAGTCGGGCGGCCCCACAGATACGCAGTATTTT | CAISESGGPTDTQYF
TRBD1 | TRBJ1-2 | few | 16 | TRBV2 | TGTGCCAGCAGGGCAACCTGGACAGGGGGGCACTATGGCTACACCTTC | CASRATWTGGHYGYTF
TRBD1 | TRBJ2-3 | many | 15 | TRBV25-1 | TGTGCCAGCAGATGGACAGGGGGCAGGTCAGATACGCAGTATTTT | CASRWTGGRSDTQYF
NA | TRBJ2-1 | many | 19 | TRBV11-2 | TGTGCCAGCAGCTCACCCCGGAACCTTACTAGATGGATACACAATGAGCAGTTCTTC | CASSSPRNLTRWIHNEQFF
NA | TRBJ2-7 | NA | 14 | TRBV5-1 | TGCGCCAGCAGCAGAGACAATCCAAACTACGAGCAGCACTTC | CASSRDNPNYEQHF
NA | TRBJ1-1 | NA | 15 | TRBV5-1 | TGCGCCAGCAGCGGGGCAGGGAGGAAGAACACTGAAGCTTTCTTT | CASSGAGRKNTEAFF
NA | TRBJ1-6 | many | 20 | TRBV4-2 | TGTGCCAGCAGCCAAGATGGCGGTCGGGGACCCAGCTCCTATAATTCACCCCTCCACTTT | CASSQDGGRGPSSYNSPLHF
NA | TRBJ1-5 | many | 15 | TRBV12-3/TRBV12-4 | TGTGCCAGCAGGCGCCAGGGTGTAGGCAATCAGCCCCAGCATTTT | CASRRQGVGNQPQHF
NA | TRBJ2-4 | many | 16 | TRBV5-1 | TGCGCCAGCAGTCCCGGACAGTCCGATCCCAAAAACATTCAGTACTTC | CASSPGQSDPKNIQYF
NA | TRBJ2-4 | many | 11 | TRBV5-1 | TGCGCCAGCAGCCCGGGAGACATTCAGTACTTC | CASSPGDIQYF
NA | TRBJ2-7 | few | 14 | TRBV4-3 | TGCGCCAGCCAAGATCCCTGGGACCTCTACGAGCAGTACTTC | CASQDPWDLYEQYF
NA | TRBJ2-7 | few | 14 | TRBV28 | TGTGCCAGCAGGCCCACGGGAAGAGCCTACGAGCAGTACTTC | CASRPTGRAYEQYF
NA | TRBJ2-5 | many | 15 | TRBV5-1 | TGCGCCAGCAGCTTTGGGCAGACCCCACAAGAGACCCAGTACTTC | CASSFGQTPQETQYF
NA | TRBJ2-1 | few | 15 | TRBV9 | TGTGCCAGCAGCGTAGGGTGGGGGGGGCGCAATGAGCAGTTCTTC | CASSVGWGGRNEQFF
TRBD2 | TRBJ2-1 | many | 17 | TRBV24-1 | TGTGCCACCAGTGATTTTCCCGGGACTAGCGGGAGAAATGAGCAGTTCTTC | CATSDFPGTSGRNEQFF
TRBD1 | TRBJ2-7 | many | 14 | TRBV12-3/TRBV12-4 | TGTGCCAGCAGCCGAGACAGGGGTGCCTACGAGCAGTACTTC | CASSRDRGAYEQYF
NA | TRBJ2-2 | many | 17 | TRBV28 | TGTGCCAGCAGTCCCTACTCCGGGACGTTAGGGGGCGGGGAGCTGTTTTTT | CASSPYSGTLGGGELFF
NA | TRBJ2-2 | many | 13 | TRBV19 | TGTGCCAGTAGTGTCCAGGGGCACGGGGAGCTGTTTTTT | CASSVQGHGELFF
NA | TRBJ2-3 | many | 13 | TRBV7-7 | TGTGCTAGCAGCTTAGCGCCTAGGGATACGCAGTATTTT | CASSLAPRDTQYF
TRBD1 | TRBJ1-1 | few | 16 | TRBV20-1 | TGCAGTGCCACCGACAGGGCCTTCCATGGGAACACTGAAGCTTTCTTT | CSATDRAFHGNTEAFF
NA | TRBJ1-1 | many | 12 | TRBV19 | TGTGCCAGTACTTGGGCCGACACTGAAGCTTTCTTT | CASTWADTEAFF